The text below deals with one T cell receptor (beta chain). Its antigen is unidentified. Read sequence stops 3 residues before the CDR3 end, and the germline J gene provides the missing end. Method: immunoSEQ multiplex PCR; TCRdb's copy keeps in-frame clones and lacks some. Its clone listing holds approximately 52,000 clones. The data are from a study of T cells in women clearing cervical HPV infection. As for the study in general: Case blood was drawn when the lesion was first found; control blood after infection became undetectable. Case blood was drawn a median roughly 150 days after lesion detection. General study points: Cases carried less TRBV6-7 than controls: about 0.1% versus 0.15%.

Germline V gives CDR1 SQVTM, CDR2 ANQGSEA. Between the trimmed V and J ends, which lost 2 bases and 3 bases, there was a span of 13 bases. The CDR3 contains 14 residues. HPV was found by MY09/MY11 PCR and dot-blot genotyping. This receptor was taken from a woman aged 18-69 years with a cervical HPV16 infection that either progressed to CIN3+ or cleared (not recorded which). The chain couples TRBV29-1 to TRBJ1-2; a possible D gene is TRBD1 (5 bases). Sequencing used blood buffy coat. The CDR3 here is CSVEFRDSYYGYTF. CDR3 bases read: TGCAGCGTTGAATTCCGAGACAGTTACTATGGC.